Shown below are 6 T cell receptor beta chains from a single sample sequenced in a study of T cell responses to AZD1222 COVID-19 vaccine. Using immunoSEQ multiplex PCR, the repertoire was profiled, and TCRdb retains in-frame clones only, with some absent. The sample includes about 110,000 clones, more than 75% of them seen just once. The specimen comprised peripheral blood, sampled on day 0 of AZD1222 vaccination. All receptors come from an adult in good health.

The rearrangement uses TRBV5-1 and TRBJ2-3, with D tentatively TRBD1 or TRBD2 (6 bases each). V was clipped by 0 bases and J by 5 bases, with 10 bases between them. The CDR3 spans 14 residues. Germline V CDR1 and CDR2: SGHRS, YFSETQ. In DNA, the CDR3 is TGCGCCAGCAGCTTGGACGGAGGGGGAGATACGCAGTATTTT. This encodes CASSLDGGGDTQYF. The whole variable domain, filled in from reference TRBV5-1 and TRBJ2-3, reads KAGVTQTPRYLIKTRGQQVTLSCSPISGHRSVSWYQQTPGQGLQFLFEYFSETQRNKGNFPGRFSGRQFSNSRSEMNVSTLELGDSALYLCASSLDGGGDTQYFGPGTRLTVL.

In this sample, this clone turned up a few times. This chain uses TRBV29-1 with TRBJ2-7, with 7 bases lining up with TRBD1. There are 12 residues in the CDR3. CDR1 SQVTM and CDR2 ANQGSEA come from the germline V gene. Germline trimming cut 7 bases from V and 5 bases from J; bases unmatched to any gene: 8. CDR3 sequence (DNA): TGCAGCGGACTGGTAACAGGGGACGAGCAGTACTTC. This gives the protein CSGLVTGDEQYF.

This clone was seen once. The V gene is TRBV12-3 or TRBV12-4, the J gene TRBJ1-6; D ambiguous. Trimming took off 6 bases at V and 7 bases at J, with 10 bases between the two ends. The CDR3 totals 13 residues. In DNA form, the CDR3 reads TGTGCCAGCAGGAAAGGAGCGAATTCACCCCTCCACTTT. It codes for CASRKGANSPLHF.

Comment on this clone: This sample also contains other DNA sequences that code for the same CDR3. The V gene is TRBV6-5, the J gene TRBJ1-1; no clear D gene. Germline assignment: CDR1 MNHEY and CDR2 SVGAGI. This CDR3 contains 13 residues. Trimming shortened V by 3 bases and J by 0 bases, and 5 bases separated the two germline ends. DNA for the CDR3: TGTGCCAGCAGTTATTCCATGAACACTGAAGCTTTCTTT. It encodes CASSYSMNTEAFF.

This clone was detected a few times. The chain recombines TRBV20-1 with TRBJ2-7; D possibly corresponds to TRBD1 (6 bases). The CDR3 runs to 13 residues. Between the trimmed V and J ends, which lost 3 bases and 2 bases, there was a span of 11 bases. Germline loops: CDR1 DFQATT, CDR2 SNEGSKA (reference sequence). The CDR3 coding sequence is TGCAGTGCTAGTTACAGGGCAACCTACGAGCAGTACTTC. This gives the protein CSASYRATYEQYF.

V is TRBV6-5 and J is TRBJ1-5, with 8 bases identical to TRBD1. Trimming cost V 6 bases and J 4 bases; bases outside gene matches: 2. Germline assignment: CDR1 MNHEY and CDR2 SVGAGI. This CDR3 has 13 residues. The CDR3 DNA reads as TGTGCCAGCAGGGGACAGGTTAATCAGCCCCAGCATTTT. This encodes CASRGQVNQPQHF.